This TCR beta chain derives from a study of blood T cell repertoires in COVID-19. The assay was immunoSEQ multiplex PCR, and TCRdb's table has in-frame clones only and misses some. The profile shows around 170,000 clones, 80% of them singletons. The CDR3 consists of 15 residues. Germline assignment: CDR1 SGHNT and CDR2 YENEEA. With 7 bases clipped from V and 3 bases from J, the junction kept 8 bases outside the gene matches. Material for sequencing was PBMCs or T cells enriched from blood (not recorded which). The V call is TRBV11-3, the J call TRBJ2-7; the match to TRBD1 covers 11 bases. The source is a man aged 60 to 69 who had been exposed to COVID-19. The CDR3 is CASTNPGTGGYEQYF. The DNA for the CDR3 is TGTGCCAGCACCAACCCCGGGACAGGGGGCTACGAGCAGTACTTC.